What follows are 21 T cell receptor beta chains derived from one specimen sequenced in a study of T cells in localized non-small cell lung cancer. Assay: immunoSEQ multiplex PCR; the TCRdb copy retains only in-frame clones and omits some. The sample records approximately 24,000 clones, approximately 89% being singletons. The sample here was peripheral blood, taken before any cancer treatment. These receptors all stem from a female donor over 55 with stage II squamous cell lung carcinoma.

With regard to this clone: The same CDR3 arises from other DNA sequences in this sample as well. The chain links TRBV7-2 to TRBJ2-2; D not certain. Germline V gives CDR1 SGHTA, CDR2 FQGNSA. This CDR3 spans 12 amino acids. Trimming took 5 bases from V and 6 from J, leaving 7 bases between them. The CDR3: CASSLRPGELFF. The CDR3 coding sequence is TGTGCCAGCAGCCTAAGACCCGGGGAGCTGTTTTTT.

The rearrangement uses TRBV5-6 and TRBJ2-5, with D possibly matching TRBD1 (5 bases). The CDR3 loop spans 13 amino acids. Germline CDR1 and CDR2: SGHDT and YYEEEE. V dropped 3 bases and J dropped 3 bases, with 9 bases sitting between them. The CDR3 spells CASSSLTEETQYF. The CDR3 DNA sequence: TGTGCCAGCAGCTCGCTGACAGAAGAGACCCAGTACTTC.

V and J are TRBV5-5 and TRBJ2-1; weak D call: TRBD1 (6 bases). V dropped 5 bases and J dropped 6 bases, with 18 bases sitting between them. CDR3 size: 15 residues. Germline lookup yields CDR1 SGHKS and CDR2 YYEKEE (reference sequence). The CDR3 DNA follows: TGTGCCAGCAGGGTGGACAGAGCTTATTCCAATGAGCAGTTCTTC. Protein: CASRVDRAYSNEQFF. Complete variable domain (other parts from reference TRBV5-5 and TRBJ2-1): DAGVTQSPTHLIKTRGQQVTLRCSPISGHKSVSWYQQVLGQGPQFIFQYYEKEERGRGNFPDRFSARQFPNYSSELNVNALLLGDSALYLCASRVDRAYSNEQFFGPGTRLTVL.

This rearrangement joins TRBV2 to TRBJ2-5, with D hard to call. Per germline, CDR1 SNHLY and CDR2 FYNNEI. Trimming shortened V by 6 bases and J by 5 bases, and 10 bases separated the two germline ends. The CDR3 runs 12 residues. In DNA form, the CDR3 reads TGTGCCAGCAGGCGCGGTGGGGAGACCCAGTACTTC. It is translated as CASRRGGETQYF.

CDR3 DNA sequence: TGCGCCAGCAGCTTTCCTTCCCTTTCTATGACGTTAAATTCCGTTGACTACAGCACAGATACGCAGTATTTT. Its translation: CASSFPSLSMTLNSVDYSTDTQYF. The V gene is TRBV5-1, the J gene TRBJ2-3; D possibly corresponds to TRBD2 (5 bases). V shed 2 bases and J shed 0 bases, with 37 bases lying between them. This CDR3 is built from 24 residues. In germline, CDR1 is SGHRS, CDR2 YFSETQ.

The gene calls are TRBV14 and TRBJ1-4; D not certain. The length of the CDR3 is 16 residues. Trimming took off 2 bases at V and 10 bases at J, with 20 bases between the two ends. Germline CDR1 SGHDN, CDR2 FVKESK. The CDR3 spells CASSQKIGQSLGKLFF. The CDR3 nucleotides read TGTGCCAGCAGCCAAAAAATCGGCCAGAGCTTAGGAAAACTGTTTTTT.

This clone was counted a single time. This chain uses TRBV30 with TRBJ1-4, with 7 positions matching TRBD1. Germline V gene sequence: CDR1 GTSNPN, CDR2 SVGIG (reference sequence). V was clipped by 2 bases and J by 4 bases; unmatched bases: 7. The CDR3 extends over 15 amino acids. The DNA of the CDR3 is TGTGCCTGGAGTCCCCTGGGACAGATTAATGAAAAACTGTTTTTT. Translation: CAWSPLGQINEKLFF.

The genes are TRBV6-5 and TRBJ1-1; D not certain. This CDR3 has 15 residues. Trimming shortened V by 0 bases and J by 0 bases, and 8 bases separated the two germline ends. Germline V CDR1 and CDR2: MNHEY, SVGAGI. The CDR3 here is CASSYSVGMNTEAFF. The CDR3 nucleotides read TGTGCCAGCAGTTACTCGGTAGGGATGAACACTGAAGCTTTCTTT.

As regards this clone: An end of the junction does not agree with germline; a read error may underlie this. The CDR3 DNA follows: TGTGCTAGCAGCGATAACAGGGTCCAAGAGACCCAGTACTTC. This translates into CASSDNRVQETQYF. The V call is TRBV7-7, the J call TRBJ2-5; D is perhaps TRBD1 (6 bases). The CDR3 contains 14 residues. Germline V lookup: CDR1 SSHAT, CDR2 FNYEAQ (reference sequence).

The V and J genes are TRBV5-6 and TRBJ2-3; D remains unclear. Trimming cost V 2 bases and J 12 bases, with 13 bases left between them. Germline V gene lookup returns CDR1 SGHDT and CDR2 YYEEEE. The CDR3 length is 12 residues. The CDR3, as DNA: TGTGCCAGCAGCTTTGACGGCCCCTTTCAGTATTTT. Amino acid sequence: CASSFDGPFQYF.

This chain connects TRBV6-5 to TRBJ2-7; TRBD2 aligns across 10 bases. This CDR3 contains 14 residues. Trimming at V came to 6 bases and at J to 6 bases, leaving 8 bases not matched to a gene. The germline gives CDR1 MNHEY, CDR2 SVGAGI. This CDR3 is CASSLLAGDSEQYF. CDR3 coding DNA: TGTGCCAGCAGCCTTCTAGCGGGAGACAGCGAGCAGTACTTC.

This chain connects TRBV30 to TRBJ1-3, with D unclear. The CDR3 sequence is 14 residues long. The V end was cut by 0 bases, the J end by 0 bases, with 6 bases between. The germline V gene encodes CDR1 GTSNPN and CDR2 SVGIG (reference sequence). CDR3 nucleotides: TGTGCCTGGAGTGTCGGGAGCTCTGGAAACACCATATATTTT. Translated, it gives CAWSVGSSGNTIYF.

The chain combines TRBV14 with TRBJ1-2; D remains ambiguous. Germline V gives CDR1 SGHDN, CDR2 FVKESK. The CDR3 runs 13 residues. V was trimmed by 2 bases and J by 4 bases, leaving 8 bases between them. Here the CDR3 DNA reads TGTGCCAGCAGCCAAAGCCCGGGCTATGGCTACACCTTC. Translation gives CASSQSPGYGYTF.

This sequence joins TRBV29-1 and TRBJ1-1, with unresolved D. CDR1 SQVTM and CDR2 ANQGSEA come from the germline V gene. The CDR3 totals 11 residues. Trimming removed 4 bases from V and 6 bases from J, with 9 bases in between. CDR3 in DNA: TGCAGCGTTGTTGGGCGGGCTGAAGCTTTCTTT. Its protein product is CSVVGRAEAFF. The whole variable domain, filled in from reference TRBV29-1 and TRBJ1-1, reads SAVISQKPSRDICQRGTSLTIQCQVDSQVTMMFWYRQQPGQSLTLIATANQGSEATYESGFVIDKFPISRPNLTFSTLTVSNMSPEDSSIYLCSVVGRAEAFFGQGTRLTVV.

This clone has a handful of counts. J is TRBJ2-2 and V is TRBV7-9, with D hard to call. Between the trimmed V and J ends, which lost 5 bases and 0 bases, there was a span of 10 bases. Germline values: CDR1 SEHNR, CDR2 FQNEAQ (reference sequence). CDR3 length equals 15 residues. As DNA, the CDR3 is TGTGCCAGCAGCCCTCAGACAACGAACACCGGGGAGCTGTTTTTT. Protein product: CASSPQTTNTGELFF.

The chain uses TRBV9 and TRBJ2-2; TRBD2 agrees at 9 bases. Germline CDR1 and CDR2: SGDLS and YYNGEE. The CDR3 is 17 residues long. Losses at the gene ends were 2 bases for V and 2 bases for J; bases not matched to a gene: 7. Here the CDR3 reads CASSVGGRATNTGELFF. The CDR3 DNA reads TGTGCCAGCAGCGTTGGCGGGAGGGCCACTAACACCGGGGAGCTGTTTTTT.

The chain recombines TRBV5-4 with TRBJ1-1, with unresolved D. The CDR3 totals 14 residues. CDR1 and CDR2 (germline): SGHNT, YYREEE (reference sequence). Trimming left V 0 bases short and J 8 bases short, with 14 bases between. CDR3 loop: CASSLDSRRGEAFF. The CDR3 DNA sequence: TGTGCCAGCAGCTTGGATTCTCGACGTGGAGAAGCTTTCTTT.

A single count supports this clone. This chain uses TRBV5-4 with TRBJ2-5; 9 bases are shared with TRBD1. This CDR3 spans 15 amino acids. Germline trimming cut 4 bases from V and 5 bases from J; bases unmatched to any gene: 9. Germline CDR1 SGHNT, CDR2 YYREEE (reference sequence). The CDR3 DNA reads TGTGCCAGCAGCCCCCGACAGGGGGAGAGGGAGACCCAGTACTTC. Encoded protein: CASSPRQGERETQYF.

The chain has TRBV2 and TRBJ2-5; D remains unclear. V was trimmed by 4 bases and J by 2 bases, leaving 5 bases between them. The CDR3 has 12 residues. Germline V gene sequence: CDR1 SNHLY, CDR2 FYNNEI. The CDR3 sequence is CASSVLQETQYF. The CDR3 nucleotides read TGTGCCAGCAGTGTATTGCAAGAGACCCAGTACTTC.

The gene calls are TRBV10-3 and TRBJ2-2; 7 bases are shared with TRBD1. V lost 4 bases, J lost 6 bases, and 5 bases stayed unmatched. The germline V gene has CDR1 ENHRY and CDR2 SYGVKD. The CDR3 runs to 14 residues. The CDR3 bases are TGTGCCATCAGTGGTACAGGGGCGGCCGGGGAGCTGTTTTTT. Translation: CAISGTGAAGELFF.

The V and J genes are TRBV2 and TRBJ2-1; 9 nucleotides align to TRBD2. CDR1 is SNHLY and CDR2 is FYNNEI in the germline V gene. V lost 8 bases to trimming and J lost 5 bases; unmatched junction nucleotides: 16. This CDR3 region has 17 residues. This CDR3 is CASLSGLAGPLHNEQFF. CDR3 DNA: TGTGCCAGCCTCAGTGGGCTAGCGGGGCCACTTCACAATGAGCAGTTCTTC.